This T cell receptor beta chain was recorded in a study of blood T cell repertoires in COVID-19. The overall study: The United States, Italy and Spain supplied acute and convalescent COVID-19 samples. The cDNA or gDNA used as material had been derived from T cells, B-cell-depleted T cells, or PBMCs.

The authors' processing: Amplification of reference gene primers provided the estimated nucleated cell counts. Some clones are missing from TCRdb's copy, which holds only in-frame ones; the method was immunoSEQ multiplex PCR. For V, J and clone size, that table is used; D and trimming come from the DNA. The sample has about 350,000 clones; roughly 90% are singletons. Seattle participants joined during active infection and were tracked over time. The TCR sequence derives from a woman in her 70s with COVID-19, enrolled during active disease. The sample was peripheral blood.

The CDR3 DNA sequence: TGTGCCAGCTCACCAGACAGGGGCGTCCATCAGCCCCAGCATTTT. This sequence encodes CASSPDRGVHQPQHF. V and J are TRBV18 and TRBJ1-5, with TRBD1 matching 8 bases. The V gene end was trimmed by 2 bases and the J gene end by 5 bases; junction bases not matched to a gene: 5. The CDR3 has 15 amino acids. Germline V CDR1 and CDR2: KGHSH, LQKENI. The variable domain in full, completed from reference TRBV18 and TRBJ1-5, reads NAGVMQNPRHLVRRRGQEARLRCSPMKGHSHVYWYRQLPEEGLKFMVYLQKENIIDESGMPKERFSAEFPKEGPSILRIQQVVRGDSAAYFCASSPDRGVHQPQHFGDGTRLSIL.